The 20 T cell receptor beta chains below all came from one sample that was sequenced in a study of CD8 T cells in ankylosing spondylitis. MiXCR, applied by TCRdb to the 5' RACE reads, yields one record per CDR3 protein. The repertoire holds under 150,000 distinct CDR3 sequences, approximately 9.2% seen once, with 7.3% in the top ten. The specimen sequenced was synovial fluid, either unsorted or a sorted T cell fraction (not recorded which). The receptors were gathered from a male donor with ankylosing spondylitis.

The chain uses TRBV12-3 or TRBV12-4 and TRBJ1-5; D unresolved. V lost 2 bases and J lost 4, with 9 bases in between. This CDR3 is 14 amino acids long. The CDR3 region has the DNA TGTGCCAGCAGTTTACGGCACCTTAATCAGCCCCAGCATTTT. Its protein product is CASSLRHLNQPQHF.

This clonotype was seen many times. This rearrangement joins TRBV24-1 to TRBJ2-3; D could derive from TRBD1 or TRBD2 (5 bases each). CDR1 KGHDR and CDR2 SFDVKD come from the germline V gene. V was clipped by 2 bases and J by 1 base, with 15 bases between them. The CDR3 is 17 amino acids. CDR3 DNA: TGTGCCACCAGTGATTGGGGGACCTCCCCTCGCACAGATACGCAGTATTTT. Its translation is CATSDWGTSPRTDTQYF.

CDR3 region: CASRDRLSNTEAFF. The CDR3 DNA reads TGTGCCAGCAGGGACAGGTTAAGTAACACTGAAGCTTTCTTT. V usage is TRBV4-2 and J usage is TRBJ1-1; 7 nucleotides align to TRBD1. V lost 6 bases and J lost 2; bases outside the gene matches: 6. This CDR3 region has 14 residues. Germline V lookup: CDR1 LGHNA, CDR2 YNFKEQ.

This clonotype showed up just a few times. The chain uses TRBV28 and TRBJ1-5; a weak D match, TRBD1 (5 bases). Germline V gives CDR1 MDHEN, CDR2 SYDVKM. This CDR3 contains 15 residues. V was shortened by 6 bases and J by 4 bases, with 16 bases between the two germline ends. The DNA of the CDR3 is TGTGCCAGCAGAACCCCTAGACAGACAAATCAGCCCCAGCATTTT. Protein sequence: CASRTPRQTNQPQHF. Variable domain in full (rest from reference TRBV28 and TRBJ1-5): DVKVTQSSRYLVKRTGEKVFLECVQDMDHENMFWYRQDPGLGLRLIYFSYDVKMKEKGDIPEGYSVSREKKERFSLILESASTNQTSMYLCASRTPRQTNQPQHFGDGTRLSIL.

This clonotype was counted at least ten times. The rearrangement joins TRBV10-3 to TRBJ1-2, with 7 nucleotides matching TRBD1. Germline values: CDR1 ENHRY, CDR2 SYGVKD. The ends lost 2 bases at V and 2 bases at J; junction bases unmatched: 8. The CDR3 extends over 16 amino acids. CDR3 in DNA: TGTGCCATCAGTGAGAGGACGGGCAGGGGGAACTATGGCTACACCTTC. It specifies CAISERTGRGNYGYTF.

This clonotype was counted at least ten times. The chain uses TRBV3-1 and TRBJ1-2; D not resolved. Germline CDR1 LGHDT, CDR2 YNNKEL (reference sequence). The V end was cut by 4 bases, the J end by 6 bases, with 12 bases between. The CDR3 has 13 amino acids. The CDR3 protein is CASSLTEVDGYTF. The CDR3 DNA reads as TGTGCCAGCAGCCTTACGGAAGTAGATGGCTACACCTTC.

This clonotype appeared a few times. The rearrangement joins TRBV9 to TRBJ1-3; D is possibly TRBD1 (5 bases). The length of the CDR3 is 13 residues. CDR1 is SGDLS, CDR2 YYNGEE, per germline. V was cut by 1 base and J by 7 bases, with 9 bases left in between. The CDR3 reads CASSVFGGNTIYF. The CDR3 DNA follows: TGTGCCAGCAGCGTATTTGGGGGGAACACCATATATTTT.

V gene TRBV12-3 or TRBV12-4 combines with J gene TRBJ2-1; perhaps TRBD1 as D (5 bases). The CDR3 has 18 residues. The CDR3 nucleotides are TGTACCTTCAGTTTAGAGTTTCAGGGAATCGGTGTCTACAATGAGCAGTTCTTC. Its protein product is CTFSLEFQGIGVYNEQFF.

This clonotype has only a few counts. This chain links TRBV5-6 with TRBJ2-1; possibly TRBD2 for D (5 bases). Germline lookup yields CDR1 SGHDT and CDR2 YYEEEE. The CDR3 covers 14 residues. Trimming shortened V by 4 bases and J by 10 bases, and 18 bases separated the two germline ends. The CDR3 region is CASSPGSILREQFF. As DNA, the CDR3 is TGTGCCAGCAGCCCTGGGAGTATTCTTCGGGAGCAGTTCTTC.

This clonotype appeared a few times. The CDR3 spells CASSRGQGSLAFF. CDR3 nucleotides: TGTGCCAGCAGCCGAGGACAGGGTAGTCTTGCTTTCTTT. This chain uses TRBV7-9 with TRBJ1-1; 8 nucleotides agree with TRBD1. The CDR3 sequence is 13 residues long. Germline V gene lookup returns CDR1 SEHNR and CDR2 FQNEAQ (reference sequence). The trim removed 5 bases at V and 11 bases at J, leaving 10 bases unmatched.

This clonotype was seen ten or more times. The chain has TRBV7-9 and TRBJ2-3, with a possible D match to TRBD2 (6 bases). V shed 0 bases and J shed 4 bases, with 8 bases lying between them. The CDR3 length is 14 residues. The germline CDR1 and CDR2 sequences are SEHNR and FQNEAQ (reference sequence). The CDR3 DNA sequence: TGTGCCAGCAGCTTAGCCGGAGGGGCAGATACGCAGTATTTT. It translates to CASSLAGGADTQYF.

In its sample, this clonotype was seen many times. The gene calls are TRBV10-3 and TRBJ1-2, with 10 bases aligning to TRBD1. This CDR3 region has 15 residues. The V gene's germline CDR1 is ENHRY and CDR2 SYGVKD. The V segment lost 3 bases and the J segment 7 bases; nucleotides outside the gene matches: 8. In nucleotides, the CDR3 is TGTGCCATCAGTGAATGGGACAGGGGAGCGGTTGGCTACACCTTC. As protein: CAISEWDRGAVGYTF.

Concerning this clonotype: It may be a read error: a sequence one base away is much more abundant. The chain links TRBV28 to TRBJ1-2; D is unresolved. Germline loops: CDR1 MDHEN, CDR2 SYDVKM. Trimming left V 3 bases short and J 7 bases short, with 12 bases between. The CDR3 totals 13 residues. CDR3 region: CASSFGRGCGYTF. The CDR3 region has the DNA TGTGCCAGCAGTTTCGGGAGAGGCTGTGGCTACACCTTC.

The chain is built from TRBV5-1 and TRBJ2-1, with a possible D match to TRBD2 (5 bases). Per the germline V gene, CDR1 is SGHRS and CDR2 is YFSETQ. V was cut by 0 bases and J by 8 bases, with 12 bases left in between. There are 14 residues in the CDR3. In nucleotides, the CDR3 is TGCGCCAGCAGCTTGGTGGGCGGGCTCTATGAGCAGTTCTTC. Its translation is CASSLVGGLYEQFF.

The rearrangement uses TRBV3-1 and TRBJ2-7; the D gene could be TRBD1 or TRBD2 (5 bases each). Germline values: CDR1 LGHDT, CDR2 YNNKEL (reference sequence). There are 14 residues in the CDR3. V was cut by 3 bases and J by 3 bases, with 12 bases left in between. As DNA, the CDR3 is TGTGCCAGCAGCCAGAGGGGCTCCAACTACGAGCAGTACTTC. This sequence encodes CASSQRGSNYEQYF.

This clonotype was counted many times. The J gene is TRBJ1-5, the V gene TRBV27; 7 bases fit TRBD1. Germline V gives CDR1 MNHEY, CDR2 SMNVEV (reference sequence). This CDR3 contains 13 residues. Trimming at V came to 8 bases and at J to 5 bases, leaving 6 bases not matched to a gene. Here the CDR3 reads CASGGQVHQPQHF. In DNA, the CDR3 is TGTGCCAGCGGTGGACAGGTTCATCAGCCCCAGCATTTT.

In this sample, this clonotype turned up a few times. The V and J genes are TRBV28 and TRBJ2-7; unclear D gene. This CDR3 spans 12 amino acids. Trimming took off 3 bases at V and 5 bases at J, with 8 bases between the two ends. CDR1 is MDHEN, CDR2 SYDVKM, per germline. The CDR3 DNA reads as TGTGCCAGCAGTTTTTCGGTGCACGAGCAGTACTTC. Protein: CASSFSVHEQYF.

The chain links TRBV20-1 to TRBJ1-6; possible D gene TRBD1, 6 bases. The CDR3 loop spans 15 amino acids. V lost 4 bases and J lost 6, with 16 bases in between. Germline V CDR1 and CDR2: DFQATT, SNEGSKA (reference sequence). The CDR3 DNA follows: TGCAGTGCTAAAATGGGGGCAGGTGGTAATTCACCCCTCCACTTT. This codes for CSAKMGAGGNSPLHF.

This clonotype was seen a handful of times. The rearrangement links TRBV7-8 to TRBJ2-3, with 8 positions matching TRBD2. This CDR3 region has 17 residues. Trimming took 4 bases from V and 3 from J; bases not matched to a gene: 12. Germline V gene lookup returns CDR1 SGHVS and CDR2 FQNEAQ. The CDR3 DNA follows: TGTGCCAGCAGCTCACGAACCCTGCGGGGGGCAACAGATACGCAGTATTTT. This translates into CASSSRTLRGATDTQYF.

The sample holds many counts of this clonotype. The V and J genes are TRBV20-1 and TRBJ2-7; D is unclear. V dropped 4 bases and J dropped 5 bases, with 21 bases sitting between them. The CDR3 contains 15 residues. From germline, CDR1 is DFQATT and CDR2 SNEGSKA (reference sequence). In nucleotides, the CDR3 is TGCAGTGCTACTTTTCCTAGATCGGGTTTTGACGAGCAGTACTTC. Residues: CSATFPRSGFDEQYF.